This T cell receptor (beta chain) is drawn from a study of shared clonotypes between healthy human individuals (dated by TCRdb to about 2020). For the study in its entirety: A few men and a couple of women, aged 18 to 49 years, made up the cohort. To estimate repertoire size and how much clonotype sharing occurs between individuals, the study deeply sequenced the blood TCR repertoires of roughly 5 healthy adults. For each donor, three plates each were used for CD4 naive and CD4 memory, two plates were used for CD8 naive, and one plate was used for CD8 memory. Libraries were prepared and TCR repertoires were sequenced by different laboratories using diverse techniques, in order to increase sequencing depth and limit assay-specific biases. Per donor, leukapheresis produced somewhere between about 0.9 and 9.5 billion PBMCs. Paper-wide results and their limitations: Sharing across several donors was observed for approximately 5% of naive CD4, over 3% of naive CD8, over 2% of memory CD4, and roughly 0.43% of memory CD8 clonotypes. The small number of donors limited the genetic and exposure-history diversity represented. Clonotypes shared by all four sorted-subset donors showed higher generation probabilities than non-shared clonotypes. Naive subsets generally had larger estimated clonotype richness than memory subsets did. Only blood was sampled, and tissue TCR repertoires likely differ from those in blood. Rarefaction of sorted-subset datasets indicated incomplete sequencing despite the large sequencing depth. Pairwise subsampling led to the expectation that sequencing depth would affect the degree of clonotype sharing among donors.

CD8 naive samples were obtained by positive selection for CCR7 among CD45RO-negative cells, yielding a CD45RA+CCR7+ population from which TemRA cells were excluded. Healthy HIV-negative adults with no recently reported acute infections or vaccinations were included as donors. Every donor was a Caucasian adult living in Nashville, Tennessee, USA. After blood collection by leukapheresis, PBMCs were isolated using Ficoll-Histopaque density gradient centrifugation and then cryopreserved in the vapor phase of liquid nitrogen. Purity and quantity of every magnetically sorted T cell population were checked by analytical flow cytometry. Each sorted fraction had its genomic DNA isolated and then quantified by UV absorbance on a Nanodrop 2000c. The CDR3 runs 11 residues from the cysteine to the phenylalanine. The DNA shown is the 33-base CDR3, in frame from base 1. Reading the germline V gene gives CDR1 SNHLY and CDR2 FYNNEI. The junction carries 10 bases between V and J, which are trimmed by 7 bases and 6 bases respectively.

Using the deep immunoSEQ assay, multiplex PCR amplified TCR CDR3 regions from genomic DNA. Genomic DNA extracted from each cell subset was distributed evenly over all wells of several immunoSEQ 96-well plates, and each plate served as one replicate. For sorted subsets, each replicate PCR was loaded with 200 ng genomic DNA, equivalent to approximately 27,000 T cell genomes. Purified libraries were measured with a Qubit 3.0 fluorometer, size-checked on a Bioanalyzer 2100, and measured again with the KAPA Library Quantification kit. Each immunoSEQ 96-well plate was sequenced on its own single-read 150-cycle Illumina NextSeq 550 flow cell. Processing in the source paper ran as follows. The immunoSEQ output contained only junctional sequences without quality scores, so filtering could not match that applied to full-length reads. To assign V/J genes and CDR3, sequences were annotated using PyIR, a Python wrapper for IgBLAST v1.9, with IMGT germline references. Reads were removed for weak V/J assignments (E-value above 1e-6), missing CDR3, stop codons, out-of-frame junctions, or ambiguous translated residues. V3J clonotypes were defined as sequences sharing an identical inferred V gene, J gene, and CDR3 amino acid sequence. Percentage overlap between repertoires was calculated by dividing the number of shared unique clonotypes by the size of the smaller repertoire. Richness of each repertoire was evaluated using RTK rarefaction, the Chao1 estimator, and Recon v2.1 estimates of unobserved clonotypes. Generation probabilities for all TCRbeta clonotypes obtained by the gDNA method from a handful of donors were computed using OLGA. The source is immuneACCESS, and TCRdb retained only in-frame sequences with V and J called. Part of the clones is not carried over; for the studies checked, unresolved V genes explain less than half of this, and the remainder is unexplained. V and J calls and clone size are given by that table; D and trimming were obtained from the DNA. Present in this sample are 2 million to 2.5 million clones, just under 95% of which were seen just once. Approximately 1.2% of the sample is taken by the ten largest.

This clone has just one count. What this receptor recognizes is not known. No much larger clonotype is one base removed from it; base qualities were not supplied. What was sequenced was naive CD8+ T cells sorted from blood. Per the publication, the cell subset or site label means: CD45RA+CCR7+. The TCR was taken from a young man in good health. In this chain, TRBV2 is recombined with TRBJ2-7; 5 matching bases give a weak D call of TRBD2. The DNA sequence reads TGTGCCAGCAAGCTAGGGAGCGAGCAGTACTTC. Its protein product is CASKLGSEQYF. The variable domain in full, with residues beyond the CDR3 obtained from the reference TRBV2 and TRBJ2-7 genes, is EPEVTQTPSHQVTQMGQEVILRCVPISNHLYFYWYRQILGQKVEFLVSFYNNEISEKSEIFDDQFSVERPDGSNFTLKIRSTKLEDSAMYFCASKLGSEQYFGPGTRLTVT.